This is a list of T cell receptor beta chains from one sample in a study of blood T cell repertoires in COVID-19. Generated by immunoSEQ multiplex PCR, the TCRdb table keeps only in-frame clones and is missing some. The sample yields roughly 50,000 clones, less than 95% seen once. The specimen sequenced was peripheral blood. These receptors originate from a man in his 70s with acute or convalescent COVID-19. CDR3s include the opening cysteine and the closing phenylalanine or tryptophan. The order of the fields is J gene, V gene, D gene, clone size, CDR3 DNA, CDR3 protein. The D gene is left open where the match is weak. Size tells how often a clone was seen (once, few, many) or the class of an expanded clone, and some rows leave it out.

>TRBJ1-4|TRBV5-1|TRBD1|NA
TGCGCCAGCAGCAACCAGGGGGCAACTGAAAAACTGTTTTTT
CASSNQGATEKLFF
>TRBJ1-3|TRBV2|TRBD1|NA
TGTGCCAGCAGTTCGGACAGGGGGAGCTCTGGAAACACCATATATTTT
CASSSDRGSSGNTIYF
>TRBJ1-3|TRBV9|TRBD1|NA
TGTGCCAGCAGCGTGGGACAGGGGTTAGGAAACACCATATATTTT
CASSVGQGLGNTIYF
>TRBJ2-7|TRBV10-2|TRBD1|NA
TGCGCCAGCGCGGGACAGGGGGACGAGCAGTACTTC
CASAGQGDEQYF
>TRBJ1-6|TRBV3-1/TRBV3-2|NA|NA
TGTGCCAGCAGCCAGGGTCCGGGGGAGAATTCACCCCTCCACTTT
CASSQGPGENSPLHF
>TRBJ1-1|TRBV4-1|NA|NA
TGCGCCAGCAGCCAACCCCACTCGAACACTGAAGCTTTCTTT
CASSQPHSNTEAFF
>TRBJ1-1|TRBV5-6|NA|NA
TGTGCCAGCAGCTTATTTGTCGGCACTGAAGCTTTCTTT
CASSLFVGTEAFF
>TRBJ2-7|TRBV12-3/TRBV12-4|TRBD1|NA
TGTGCCAGCAGTGTGGGGACAGCCTACGAGCAGTACTTC
CASSVGTAYEQYF
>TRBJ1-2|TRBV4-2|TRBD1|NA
TGTGCCAGCAGCCAGTTCCCCGGGACAGGGGGCAGTAACGGCTATGGCTACACCTTC
CASSQFPGTGGSNGYGYTF
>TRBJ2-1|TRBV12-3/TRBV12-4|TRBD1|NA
TGTGCCAGCAGTTGGACAGGGGTGGAGGGACAGTTCTTC
CASSWTGVEGQFF
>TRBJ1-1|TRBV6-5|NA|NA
TGTGCCAGCAGTTACTCCCCTACAGGGAACACTGAAGCTTTCTTT
CASSYSPTGNTEAFF
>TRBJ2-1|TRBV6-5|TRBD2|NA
TGTGCCAGCAGTTACTCGGTAGCGGGGGATAATGAGCAGTTCTTC
CASSYSVAGDNEQFF
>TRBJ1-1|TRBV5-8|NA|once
TGTGCCAGCAGCCTACGCACAGGCGCCACTGAAGCTTTCTTT
CASSLRTGATEAFF
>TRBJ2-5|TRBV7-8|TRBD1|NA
TGTGCCAGCAGCCCCAGACAGGGGACAGGGAGGGAGACCCAGTACTTC
CASSPRQGTGRETQYF